The rows below give T cell receptor beta chains drawn from one sample of a study of long-term antiretroviral therapy in people with HIV. The protocol was immunoSEQ multiplex PCR, while the TCRdb copy is restricted to in-frame clones and leaves out a portion. The sample records some 13,000 clones, about 77% being singletons. The sequenced sample was unsorted PBMCs, obtained 1.3 years after starting antiretroviral therapy. The receptors here all came from a woman aged 18-35 years with HIV. CDR3s include the opening cysteine and the closing phenylalanine or tryptophan. Fields, in order: V gene, J gene, D gene, clone size, CDR3 DNA, CDR3 protein. A D gene is named only where the DNA matches it firmly. Only part of the rows carry a size: once, few, many, or a class if the clone is expanded.

TRBV2	TRBJ1-4	-	medium-sized	TGTGCCAGCAGTGACCCTCGGCCTGCAACTAATGAAAAACTGTTTTTT	CASSDPRPATNEKLFF
TRBV30	TRBJ2-1	-	-	TGTGCCTGGAGTTGGGGATCCTACAATGAGCAGTTCTTC	CAWSWGSYNEQFF
TRBV11-2	TRBJ1-2	-	-	TGTGCCAGCAGCCCCATTGGGGGGGGAGGAGGCTACACCTTC	CASSPIGGGGGYTF
TRBV9	TRBJ2-7	-	once	TGTGCCAGCAGCAAAGGTGGGGCAACCTACGAGCAGTACTTC	CASSKGGATYEQYF
TRBV10-3	TRBJ2-1	TRBD2	-	TGTGCCATCAGTGAGTCCGGTGCTAGCGGGGACCACAATGAGCAGTTCTTC	CAISESGASGDHNEQFF
TRBV11-2	TRBJ2-2	-	-	TGTGCCAGCAGCTTAGATAGGCTAGAAGTCGGGGAGCTGTTTTTT	CASSLDRLEVGELFF
TRBV12-5	TRBJ2-3	TRBD2	-	TGTGCTAGTGGTTTGGTACAAGCGGGAGGGCCATATACGCAGTATTTT	CASGLVQAGGPYTQYF
TRBV5-1	TRBJ1-4	-	-	TGCGCCAGCAGCCCCTCAAGGTTCGGTGAAAAACTGTTTTTT	CASSPSRFGEKLFF
TRBV7-2	TRBJ2-6	-	-	TGTGCCAGCAGCTTGGGGATCTCTGGGGCCAACGTCCTGACTTTC	CASSLGISGANVLTF
TRBV14	TRBJ2-7	TRBD2	-	TGTGCCAGCAGCCAAGATCTAGCGGGTCTGTACGAGCAGTACTTC	CASSQDLAGLYEQYF
TRBV7-8	TRBJ1-5	-	-	TGTGCCAGCAGCTTAGCGACGGACTTTAGAAATCAGCCCCAGCATTTT	CASSLATDFRNQPQHF
TRBV4-1	TRBJ1-1	TRBD1	-	TGCGCCAGCAGCAGGGACAGGGTGAACACTGAAGCTTTCTTT	CASSRDRVNTEAFF
TRBV9	TRBJ1-1	TRBD1	-	TGTGCCAGCAGCGTAGCTGGACAGGGTTTTACTGAAGCTTTCTTT	CASSVAGQGFTEAFF
TRBV28	TRBJ1-3	TRBD1	-	TGTGCCAGCAGTTTGCCGGACAGGACTGGAAACACCATATATTTT	CASSLPDRTGNTIYF
TRBV9	TRBJ1-2	TRBD1	-	TGTGCCAGCAGCGCAGGGGGACAGGCTGGGGGTTATGGCTACACCTTC	CASSAGGQAGGYGYTF
TRBV5-1	TRBJ2-7	TRBD1	few	TGCGCCAGCAGCTTAGGACAGGATTCCGAGCAGTACTTC	CASSLGQDSEQYF
TRBV5-4	TRBJ2-7	-	-	TGTGCCAGCAGCTCCGGGACAACGTACAACGAGCAGTACTTC	CASSSGTTYNEQYF
TRBV28	TRBJ2-7	TRBD1	-	TGTGCCAGCAGCTCCGGACAGGGGGCAGGTACGTGGGAGCAGTACTTC	CASSSGQGAGTWEQYF
TRBV9	TRBJ1-5	-	once	TGTGCCAGCAGCGTAGACGGGCTTGGGCAGCCCCAGCATTTT	CASSVDGLGQPQHF
TRBV29-1	TRBJ2-5	TRBD1	-	TGCAGCGTCTTGACCGGGACAGGGGGCGCAGAGACCCAGTACTTC	CSVLTGTGGAETQYF
TRBV4-2	TRBJ2-7	TRBD1	-	TGTGCCAGCAGCCCCACGATAGGGACAGGGGGGGGCGAGCAGTACTTC	CASSPTIGTGGGEQYF
TRBV6-5	TRBJ2-7	TRBD1	-	TGTGCCAGTCGCAGGGGGAACTCCTACGAGCAGTACTTC	CASRRGNSYEQYF
TRBV19	TRBJ1-2	TRBD1	-	TGTGCCAGTAACAACAGGGGATTTTATGGCTACACCTTC	CASNNRGFYGYTF
TRBV7-2	TRBJ2-1	TRBD2	-	TGTGCCAGCAGCGAATATACTAGCGGGAGGGGGAATGAGCAGTTCTTC	CASSEYTSGRGNEQFF